This TCR beta chain was profiled in a study of cytomegalovirus exposure and HLA in healthy donors. Study-level results: Altogether, some 160 TCR beta chains were recorded as cytomegalovirus-associated. In a later analysis, first-cohort TCR clusters were found to tend to co-occur in the approximately 110 validation repertoires.

Measured with immunoSEQ multiplex PCR; TCRdb has only the in-frame clones, and not every one. The sample consists of a few hundred thousand clones, approximately 86% of them appearing once. V was shortened by 0 bases and J by 9 bases, with 12 bases between the two germline ends. In germline, CDR1 is GTSNPN, CDR2 SVGIG (reference sequence). The CDR3 covers 13 residues. Regarding this clone: Its antigen remains unidentified.

The chain joins TRBV30 to TRBJ2-1; D is possibly TRBD2 (5 bases). The sample was PBMCs. The receptor's source is a young man in good health and CMV-seronegative. The CDR3 nucleotides read TGTGCCTGGAGTGTACGGCTAGCAGGTGAGCAGTTCTTC. This translates into CAWSVRLAGEQFF.